Following are 20 T cell receptor beta chains from one sample sequenced in a study of blood T cells in healthy people across ages (dated by TCRdb to between 2014 and 2017). The library relied on 5' RACE. Instrument used: Illumina HiSeq 2500. A second about 7 to 12 cycle PCR used a sample-barcoded 5' primer and a J-beta primer mix. In-frame beta chains were kept once TCRdb had trimmed the public reads at Q25 with fastp and called clones with MiXCR. Each record represents a unique CDR3 protein, reported with the most common genes and DNA among its rows. The sample table holds roughly 570,000 distinct CDR3 sequences, of which approximately 25% were seen once. Clones ranked in the top ten supply roughly 20% of the sample. The sample taken for sequencing was blood. Source of these receptors: a woman in her seventies in good health.

The rearrangement joins TRBV18 to TRBJ1-2, with TRBD1 identical over 8 bases. Germline CDR1 KGHSH, CDR2 LQKENI. This CDR3 spans 13 amino acids. The V gene end was trimmed by 6 bases and the J gene end by 6 bases; junction bases not matched to a gene: 6. The CDR3 reads CASSVDRVNGYTF. The DNA for the CDR3 is TGTGCCAGCTCGGTGGACAGGGTTAATGGCTACACCTTC.

Only a few counts were recorded for this clonotype. An end of the junction does not agree with germline; a read error may underlie this. CDR3 coding DNA: TGCGCCAGCAGCTTTCAGGGGGCAGATAATTCACCCCTCCGCTTT. It encodes CASSFQGADNSPLRF. The V and J genes are TRBV5-1 and TRBJ1-6; 8 nucleotides agree with TRBD1. In germline, CDR1 is SGHRS, CDR2 YFSETQ. The CDR3 length is 15 residues.

This chain uses TRBV2 with TRBJ1-2; D is ambiguous. CDR1 and CDR2 from the germline V gene are SNHLY and FYNNEI. The CDR3 runs 15 residues. Trimming pared 8 bases from V and 5 bases from J, leaving 21 bases between. CDR3 coding DNA: TGTGCCAGCCGTCCCTTCGGGTCTACGAATTATGGCTACACCTTC. Translating gives CASRPFGSTNYGYTF.

The CDR3 DNA follows: TGCAGCGTAACTTGGGCGGGGGGCGCCCCGGGGATTCAGTACTTC. Protein sequence: CSVTWAGGAPGIQYF. V is TRBV29-1 and J is TRBJ2-4; the match to TRBD2 covers 8 bases. CDR1 SQVTM and CDR2 ANQGSEA come from the germline V gene. V shed 6 bases and J 10 bases; nucleotides not matched to a gene: 17. The CDR3 spans 15 residues.

The J gene is TRBJ2-1, the V gene TRBV6-1; no reliable D call. V gave up 4 bases and J gave up 7 bases, with 17 bases separating them. This CDR3 spans 15 amino acids. Germline V gives CDR1 MNHNS, CDR2 SASEGT. The chain's CDR3 is CASSVSFQIGNEQFF. The CDR3 DNA follows: TGTGCCAGCAGTGTCAGTTTCCAAATTGGTAATGAGCAGTTCTTC.

The chain carries TRBV29-1 and TRBJ2-7; D is perhaps TRBD1 (6 bases). Trimming stripped 4 bases from V and 4 bases from J, with 11 bases between. This CDR3 is built from 12 residues. CDR1 is SQVTM and CDR2 is ANQGSEA in the germline V gene. The CDR3 spells CSVGRTVYEQYF. For the CDR3, the DNA is TGCAGCGTTGGGCGGACAGTATACGAGCAGTACTTC.

This clonotype was observed a handful of times. This rearrangement joins TRBV5-8 to TRBJ1-2, with D perhaps matching TRBD1 (5 bases). The CDR3 has 12 residues. Trimming pared 4 bases from V and 5 bases from J, leaving 9 bases between. Germline values: CDR1 SGHTS, CDR2 YDEGEE. The chain's CDR3 is CASSHDRYGYTF. In DNA, the CDR3 is TGTGCCAGCAGCCATGACAGATATGGCTACACCTTC. The whole variable domain, remainder taken from reference TRBV5-8 and TRBJ1-2, is EAGVTQSPTHLIKTRGQQATLRCSPISGHTSVYWYQQALGLGLQFLLWYDEGEERNRGNFPPRFSGRQFPNYSSELNVNALELEDSALYLCASSHDRYGYTFGSGTRLTVV.

The J gene is TRBJ1-1, the V gene TRBV12-3 or TRBV12-4, with a tentative D call TRBD1 (6 bases). The V end was cut by 5 bases, the J end by 6 bases, with 16 bases between. The CDR3 has 14 residues. This chain's CDR3 is CASSPYRQASEAFF. CDR3 DNA sequence: TGTGCCAGCAGTCCCTATCGACAGGCGTCTGAAGCTTTCTTT.

This clonotype showed up many times. V and J are TRBV20-1 and TRBJ1-4; 9 bases line up with TRBD1. The CDR3 is 13 residues long. V lost 6 bases and J lost 5; bases outside the gene matches: 4. Germline V gives CDR1 DFQATT, CDR2 SNEGSKA (reference sequence). CDR3 DNA: TGCAGTGCACAGGGGGCTGCAAATGAAAAACTGTTTTTT. Translating gives CSAQGAANEKLFF.

This clonotype was observed a few times. The chain is built from TRBV29-1 and TRBJ2-1, with TRBD2 matching 8 bases. Trimming removed 7 bases from V and 4 bases from J; junction bases left unmatched: 12. CDR1 and CDR2 (germline): SQVTM, ANQGSEA. The CDR3 length is 15 residues. The CDR3 bases are TGCAGCGGAACGGGAGGGGGGGCCCTGTACAATGAGCAGTTCTTC. Encoded protein: CSGTGGGALYNEQFF.

This clonotype was seen a few times. The chain is built from TRBV5-6 and TRBJ2-7, with 11 positions matching TRBD1. Germline CDR1 reads SGHDT; CDR2 reads YYEEEE. Trimming at V came to 0 bases and at J to 2 bases, leaving 1 base not matched to a gene. The CDR3 spans 15 residues. The CDR3 here is CASSLAGQGAYEQYF. CDR3 DNA: TGTGCCAGCAGCTTGGCGGGACAGGGGGCCTACGAGCAGTACTTC.

The chain links TRBV5-1 to TRBJ1-1; 7 nucleotides match TRBD1. Germline-derived CDR1 and CDR2 are SGHRS and YFSETQ. The length of the CDR3 is 14 residues. With 2 bases clipped from V and 9 bases from J, the junction kept 10 bases outside the gene matches. The CDR3 DNA is TGCGCCAGCAGCTTTATACTAGGGACAGACCAAGCTTTCTTT. This sequence encodes CASSFILGTDQAFF.

This clonotype was seen repeatedly, ten times or more. The chain recombines TRBV4-1 with TRBJ2-7; D uncertain. CDR1 and CDR2 (germline): MGHRA, YSYEKL. The CDR3 totals 15 residues. Trimming took off 1 base at V and 0 bases at J, with 10 bases between the two ends. The CDR3 sequence is CASSQGGSDSYEQYF. The CDR3 nucleotides read TGCGCCAGCAGCCAAGGCGGATCGGACTCCTACGAGCAGTACTTC.

The CDR3 bases are TGTGCCAGCAGCACCGGGACGACCACTAACGAGCAGTACTTC. Translation gives CASSTGTTTNEQYF. J is TRBJ2-5 and V is TRBV7-2; D tentatively fits TRBD1 or TRBD2 (5 bases each). TRBJ2-7 explains the end of the DNA better; the J call may be wrong. The CDR3 covers 14 residues. Germline values: CDR1 SGHTA, CDR2 FQGNSA.

The V gene is TRBV10-3, the J gene TRBJ2-5; 10 nucleotides match TRBD2. V dropped 2 bases and J dropped 2; count of bases not matched to a gene: 5. Germline CDR1 reads ENHRY; CDR2 reads SYGVKD. The CDR3 runs 16 residues. The CDR3 here is CAISEIASGGQETQYF. CDR3 coding DNA: TGTGCCATCAGTGAGATTGCTAGCGGGGGTCAAGAGACCCAGTACTTC.

As concerns this clonotype: Compared with germline, one end of the junction differs, possibly owing to a read error. This sequence joins TRBV12-3 or TRBV12-4 and TRBJ2-7, with 12 bases matching TRBD1. There are 16 residues in the CDR3. The CDR3 protein is CVSSPNTGTGGDEQYF. Written as DNA, the CDR3 is TGTGTCAGCAGTCCTAATACCGGGACAGGGGGCGACGAGCAGTACTTC.

The chain joins TRBV6-2 or TRBV6-3 to TRBJ1-1, with D perhaps TRBD1 (6 bases). The V and J ends lost 4 bases and 6 bases respectively, with 15 bases between them. Per the germline V gene, CDR1 is MNHEY and CDR2 is SVGEGT. The CDR3 is 14 residues long. The CDR3: CASSSRTALPEAFF. CDR3 coding DNA: TGTGCCAGCAGTTCCCGGACAGCCCTACCTGAAGCTTTCTTT.

This clonotype was seen a few times. V and J are TRBV30 and TRBJ1-2; D not resolved. The length of the CDR3 is 13 residues. Germline-derived CDR1 and CDR2 are GTSNPN and SVGIG (reference sequence). Trimming pared 2 bases from V and 6 bases from J, leaving 13 bases between. In DNA, the CDR3 is TGTGCCTGGAGTATTAACCGGCTCGATGGCTACACCTTC. This translates into CAWSINRLDGYTF.

V usage is TRBV10-3 and J usage is TRBJ2-3; D remains ambiguous. Per germline, CDR1 ENHRY and CDR2 SYGVKD. The CDR3 loop spans 13 amino acids. The V end was cut by 7 bases, the J end by 0 bases, with 8 bases between. The chain's CDR3 is CAIKDDSTDTQYF. The CDR3 coding sequence is TGTGCCATCAAAGACGATAGCACAGATACGCAGTATTTT.

The sample holds a few counts of this clonotype. The chain has TRBV2 and TRBJ2-6; possible D gene TRBD2, 6 bases. Trimming stripped 4 bases from V and 0 bases from J, with 7 bases between. This CDR3 is 15 amino acids long. The germline gives CDR1 SNHLY, CDR2 FYNNEI. The CDR3: CASSGDFSGANVLTF. The CDR3 DNA sequence: TGTGCCAGCAGTGGGGACTTCTCTGGGGCCAACGTCCTGACTTTC.